These 5 T cell receptor beta chains share one sample of origin, sequenced in a study of PD-1 blockade in classical Hodgkin lymphoma. The time point is: cycle 4 day 1 (C4D1), after more than five weeks of nivolumab. Every patient experienced relapse after autologous stem cell transplantation, and brentuximab vedotin exposure varied. Data came from immunoSEQ multiplex PCR; TCRdb stores just in-frame clones and leaves some out. Found here are 90,000 to 100,000 clones, 78% of them singletons; the top ten hold roughly 10%. Material: peripheral blood mononuclear cells (PBMCs), obtained before the fourth cycle of nivolumab. The receptors derive from a human donor with classical Hodgkin lymphoma.

The chain uses TRBV7-2 and TRBJ2-3, with D unclear. V lost 7 bases, J lost 1 base, and 9 bases lay in between. The CDR3 runs to 13 residues. Germline-derived CDR1 and CDR2 are SGHTA and FQGNSA. The CDR3 bases are TGTGCCAGCACCTATGGAGGCACAGATACGCAGTATTTT. Encoded protein: CASTYGGTDTQYF.

This clone has only a few counts. The chain carries TRBV5-1 and TRBJ2-1; the match to TRBD2 covers 11 bases. Germline CDR1 reads SGHRS; CDR2 reads YFSETQ. V was clipped by 7 bases and J by 2 bases; unmatched bases: 2. This CDR3 is 14 amino acids long. CDR3 bases: TGCGCCAGCCAGACTAGCGGGGCCTACAATGAGCAGTTCTTC. Encoded protein: CASQTSGAYNEQFF.

The chain uses TRBV21-1 and TRBJ1-4. TRBV21-1 is flagged as a pseudogene. The CDR3 totals 14 residues. This CDR3 reads CASSMYPPCYKLFF. In nucleotides, the CDR3 is TGTGCCAGCAGCATGTATCCTCCGTGCTATAAACTGTTTTTT.

The CDR3 nucleotides read TGTGCCAGCATCCAGGCCGGGAGCAATCAGCCCCAGCATTTT. Translated, it gives CASIQAGSNQPQHF. The rearrangement joins TRBV6-6 to TRBJ1-5; D call uncertain. Trimming left V 7 bases short and J 1 base short, with 11 bases between. From germline, CDR1 is MNHNY and CDR2 SVGAGI (reference sequence). The CDR3 consists of 14 residues.

V is TRBV21-1 and J is TRBJ1-4; TRBD1, the D gene given by the table, was not confirmed from the DNA. TRBV21-1 is tagged as a pseudogene. The CDR3 consists of 12 residues. CDR3 in DNA: TGTGCCAGCAGCAAAGAGGGGGAAAAACTGTTTTTT. Translated, it gives CASSKEGEKLFF.